Here is one TCR beta chain with its context. This entry is derived from a study of blood T cell repertoires in COVID-19. Per the authors' pipeline: Reference gene primers were amplified, and this amplification served to estimate nucleated cell counts. Data came from immunoSEQ multiplex PCR; TCRdb stores just in-frame clones and leaves some out. D and trimming were read from the DNA, whereas the V and J calls and clone size are those reported in that table. Of approximately 44,000 clones listed, nearly 90% are singletons. The CDR3 loop spans 15 amino acids. With 4 bases clipped from V and 5 bases from J, the junction kept 9 bases outside the gene matches. Germline V lookup: CDR1 ENHRY, CDR2 SYGVKD.

The sample consisted of peripheral blood. This receptor was identified in a man in his 60s with acute or convalescent COVID-19. This chain uses TRBV10-3 with TRBJ2-5, with 8 bases matching TRBD1. CDR3 DNA: TGTGCCATCAGTGGTGGGACAGGAGAGGAGGAGACCCAGTACTTC. Translation gives CAISGGTGEEETQYF.